These T cell receptor beta chains were read from a single sample in a study of tumor-infiltrating lymphocytes in primary liver carcinoma. TCRdb itself ran the multiplex PCR reads through MiXCR, one entry per CDR3 protein. The data hold approximately 190,000 distinct CDR3 sequences, with approximately 86% observed a single time. The sequenced material came from tumor tissue from primary liver carcinoma. Receptor source: a man aged 40-49 years with primary liver carcinoma and hepatitis B virus infection. The CDR3 runs from the conserved cysteine through the conserved F or W. Fields, in order: CDR3 protein, CDR3 DNA, J gene, V gene, clone size, D gene. The D gene is left open where the match is weak. Not all rows give a size; the values are once, few, many and, for expanded clones, a class.

CRSLFQGHHEQYF	TGCAGATCCCTTTTTCAGGGTCACCACGAGCAGTACTTC	TRBJ2-7	TRBV29-1	-	-
CASSLDAVRSTDTQHF	TGCGCCAGCAGCTTGGACGCAGTTCGGAGCACAGATACGCAGCATTTT	TRBJ1-5	TRBV5-1	-	-
CAISGLYEQYF	TGTGCCATCAGCGGGCTCTACGAGCAGTACTTC	TRBJ2-7	TRBV6-1	-	-
CASSEVGGNQPQQF	TGTGCCAGCAGTGAAGTGGGCGGCAATCAGCCCCAGCAATTT	TRBJ1-5	TRBV6-1	-	-
CASSFRDWDHYNEQFF	TGTGCCAGTAGTTTTAGAGACTGGGACCATTACAATGAACAGTTCTTC	TRBJ2-1	TRBV12-3/TRBV12-4	-	-
CASSFDGVAYEQYF	TGTGCCAGCAGCTTCGACGGGGTCGCCTACGAGCAGTACTTC	TRBJ2-7	TRBV7-9	many	-
CSVEADKGRAETQFF	TGTAGCGTTGAAGCGGACAAGGGGCGAGCAGAGACCCAATTCTTC	TRBJ2-5	TRBV29-1	-	-
CASSQVGTSGSGANVLAF	TGTGCCAGCAGCCAAGTTGGGACTAGCGGTTCTGGGGCGAACGTCCTGGCTTTC	TRBJ2-6	TRBV4-2	-	TRBD2
CASRSSGTSGYCGANVLTF	TGTGCCAGCAGATCGTCCGGGACTAGCGGGTATTGTGGGGCCAACGTCCTGACTTTC	TRBJ2-6	TRBV6-5	-	TRBD2
CSVESDRGRVDTQYF	TGCAGCGTTGAATCGGACAGGGGGCGAGTTGATACCCAGTACTTC	TRBJ2-5	TRBV29-1	-	TRBD1
CSSSLCGGRITGELFF	TGTTCCAGCAGCCTCTGTGGAGGGCGAATCACCGGGGAGCTGTTTTTT	TRBJ2-2	TRBV12-3/TRBV12-4	-	-
CANNEFSQGANVLTF	TGTGCCAACAATGAATTCTCCCAAGGGGCCAACGTCCTGACTTTC	TRBJ2-6	TRBV6-1	few	-
CARSPTAYGYTF	TGTGCCAGGAGCCCAACAGCCTATGGCTACACGTTC	TRBJ1-2	TRBV6-2/TRBV6-3	-	-
CASNQGLAGANNEQFF	TGTGCCAGCAATCAAGGACTAGCGGGAGCGAACAATGAGCAGTTCTTC	TRBJ2-1	TRBV12-3/TRBV12-4	-	TRBD2
CASSPRTGGVSDYTF	TGTGCCAGCAGCCCCCGGACAGGGGGGGTGAGTGACTACACCTTC	TRBJ1-2	TRBV28	-	TRBD1
CATSRTLVPPLHF	TGTGCCACCAGCCGGACATTGGTTCCACCCCTCCACTTT	TRBJ1-6	TRBV11-1	-	-
CAGSPKGGLTNQPLHF	TGTGCCGGCAGCCCAAAAGGGGGACTGACGAATCAGCCCCTGCATTTT	TRBJ1-5	TRBV11-2	-	-
CASSYSSGTSNENMFF	TGTGCCAGCAGTTACTCGTCCGGGACGTCAAATGAAAATATGTTTTTT	TRBJ1-4	TRBV6-5	-	-
CASSLNGGQTNQPQHF	TGTGCCAGCAGTCTAAACGGGGGACAGACGAATCAGCCCCAGCATTTT	TRBJ1-5	TRBV11-2	-	TRBD1
CVSRTGTGTDTQYF	TGTGTCAGCAGAACCGGGACAGGGACGGATACACAGTATTTT	TRBJ2-3	TRBV12-3/TRBV12-4	-	TRBD1
CARSGETGFQRAQNIQCF	TGTGCCAGAAGTGGGGAGACAGGCTTTCAGAGGGCCCAAAACATTCAGTGCTTC	TRBJ2-4	TRBV6-1	-	-
CATRGRSQGLNIEAFF	TGTGCCACCAGGGGGAGGTCACAGGGGTTGAACATTGAAGCTTTCTTT	TRBJ1-1	TRBV10-3	-	TRBD1
CASSRREGSGGYNEHFF	TGTGCCAGCAGCCGGAGGGAGGGGAGCGGAGGCTACAATGAACACTTCTTC	TRBJ2-1	TRBV7-2	-	TRBD2